The clone carrying this TCR beta chain was found a few times. Its target is unknown. The data are from a study of cytomegalovirus exposure and HLA in healthy donors. Findings and limits, study-wide: A later analysis associated under 20,000 TCR beta sequences with HLA alleles at a 0.05 false discovery rate. Overall, around 160 TCR beta chains were annotated as cytomegalovirus-associated.

These donors, healthy bone marrow donors, were studied. PCR amplification relied on 60 Vbeta primers (plus 13 Jbeta primers). In the original analysis: A later analysis tallied about 80 million unique TCR beta chains, 10 million to 12 million of them shared. Using immunoSEQ multiplex PCR, the repertoire was profiled, and TCRdb retains in-frame clones only, with some absent. V and J calls and clone size are copied from that table; D and trimming were computed from the DNA. Seen here are approximately 200,000 clones, approximately 84% observed once, and the top ten hold 4.5% to 7.5%. CDR3 length: 15 residues. Germline lookup yields CDR1 MDHEN and CDR2 SYDVKM. V was clipped by 6 bases and J by 2 bases, with 14 bases between them.

The sample was PBMCs. The receptor's source is a woman in her twenties or thirties in good health and CMV-seropositive. The V gene is TRBV28, the J gene TRBJ1-5, with TRBD1 as a possible D gene (6 bases). This CDR3 reads CASRKQGRGNQPQHF. CDR3 DNA sequence: TGTGCCAGCAGAAAACAGGGTCGAGGCAATCAGCCCCAGCATTTT.